The 29 T cell receptor beta chains below come from one sample, sequenced in a study of T cell repertoires in ileal Crohn's disease. Profiling relied on immunoSEQ multiplex PCR, and the TCRdb table lists in-frame clones only, not all of them. This table holds tens of thousands of clones, roughly 75% found once. Sequenced: ileal tissue. The receptors were sampled from an adult with Crohn's disease.

There are a few counts of this clone. The chain is built from TRBV6-4 and TRBJ2-7; maybe TRBD1 (6 bases). The CDR3 loop spans 15 amino acids. CDR1 is MRHNA, CDR2 SNTAGT, per germline. Trimming pared 4 bases from V and 0 bases from J, leaving 13 bases between. The CDR3 DNA reads TGTGCCAGCAGTGGGGATAGGACAGTCTCCTACGAGCAGTACTTC. This codes for CASSGDRTVSYEQYF.

As to this clone: At one end the junction does not follow the germline gene, possibly because of a read error. This specimen includes other DNA sequences encoding the same CDR3. The V and J genes are TRBV6-5 and TRBJ1-6; D is perhaps TRBD1 (5 bases). This CDR3 contains 14 residues. CDR1 and CDR2 (germline): MNHEY, SVGAGI. CDR3 sequence reads: CASKFREGNSPLHF. The CDR3 DNA reads as TGTGCCAGCAAATTCAGGGAGGGTAATTCCCCCCTCCACTTT.

The chain employs TRBV5-1 and TRBJ2-1; tentative D call: TRBD2 (6 bases). The V and J ends lost 3 bases and 10 bases respectively, with 20 bases between them. This CDR3 comprises 15 residues. Germline CDR1 and CDR2: SGHRS and YFSETQ. The CDR3 here is CASSSIAGKREEQFF. The CDR3 coding sequence is TGCGCCAGCAGCTCGATCGCGGGGAAACGGGAGGAGCAGTTCTTC.

The rearrangement uses TRBV6-6 and TRBJ1-2, with a weak D call TRBD1 (6 bases). The CDR3 length is 15 residues. V was cut by 7 bases and J by 1 base, with 16 bases left in between. Germline loops: CDR1 MNHNY, CDR2 SVGAGI (reference sequence). The CDR3 DNA is TGTGCCAGCATCGCCTTGACAGGCGTTAACTATGGCTACACCTTC. Translating it yields CASIALTGVNYGYTF.

The chain employs TRBV10-3 and TRBJ1-6; 10 bases map to TRBD1. CDR3 length: 14 amino acids. In germline, CDR1 is ENHRY, CDR2 SYGVKD. V gave up 6 bases and J gave up 6 bases; unmatched junction bases: 2. Written as DNA, the CDR3 is TGTGCCATCAGAAGGGACAGGGGTAATTCACCCCTCCACTTT. This gives the protein CAIRRDRGNSPLHF.

The chain is built from TRBV10-3 and TRBJ2-6; the D is unclear. Germline CDR1 ENHRY, CDR2 SYGVKD. The V end lost 6 bases, the J end lost 0 bases, and 9 bases lay between the germline ends. The CDR3 is 15 amino acids. CDR3 DNA: TGTGCCATCAGCGCGGCGTCCTCTGGGGCCAACGTCCTGACTTTC. Its protein product is CAISAASSGANVLTF.

A few counts support this clone. This chain joins TRBV7-2 and TRBJ2-1; 8 positions match TRBD1. J lost 3 bases, V lost 5 bases, and 6 bases had no gene match. This CDR3 region has 15 residues. Per germline, CDR1 SGHTA and CDR2 FQGNSA. In DNA form, the CDR3 reads TGTGCCAGCAGCGAAAGACAGGGGCACTACAATGAGCAGTTCTTC. Protein product: CASSERQGHYNEQFF. Complete variable domain (other parts from reference TRBV7-2 and TRBJ2-1): GAGVSQSPSNKVTEKGKDVELRCDPISGHTALYWYRQSLGQGLEFLIYFQGNSAPDKSGLPSDRFSAERTGGSVSTLTIQRTQQEDSAVYLCASSERQGHYNEQFFGPGTRLTVL.

Here the CDR3 DNA reads TGTGCCATCAGAAGGACAGACAGATACAATGAGCAGTTCTTC. Encoded protein: CAIRRTDRYNEQFF. The chain carries TRBV10-3 and TRBJ2-1, with D possibly being TRBD1 (6 bases). This CDR3 has 14 amino acids. The V end lost 6 bases, the J end lost 4 bases, and 13 bases lay between the germline ends. Germline CDR1 ENHRY, CDR2 SYGVKD.

In its sample, this clone ranks as medium-sized. In DNA, the CDR3 is TGTGCCATCGGAAGGGACTTACCCTACGAGCAGTACTTC. Its protein is CAIGRDLPYEQYF. This rearrangement joins TRBV10-3 to TRBJ2-7; TRBD2 is a possible D gene (6 bases). This CDR3 is 13 amino acids long. The germline V and J ends were trimmed by 8 bases and 2 bases, with 13 bases remaining between them. Germline V gene sequence: CDR1 ENHRY, CDR2 SYGVKD.

The chain uses TRBV6-5 and TRBJ1-2, with D possibly TRBD1 on 5 matching bases. The CDR3 consists of 12 residues. Germline loops: CDR1 MNHEY, CDR2 SVGAGI. V lost 7 bases, J lost 4 bases, and 10 bases lay in between. CDR3 nucleotide sequence: TGTGCCAGCACCGAAAGGGGCTATGGCTACACCTTC. Amino acids: CASTERGYGYTF.

V usage is TRBV10-3 and J usage is TRBJ2-5; 10 positions match TRBD2. TRBJ2-7 explains the end of the DNA better; the J call may be wrong. The germline gives CDR1 ENHRY, CDR2 SYGVKD. This CDR3 is 14 amino acids long. The CDR3, as DNA: TGTGCCATCAATCCAGCGGGGGGGCACTACGAGCAGTACTTC. It translates to CAINPAGGHYEQYF.

The chain is built from TRBV7-6 and TRBJ2-2; D is possibly TRBD1 (6 bases). The germline gives CDR1 SGHVS, CDR2 FNYEAQ. Trimming took off 3 bases at V and 0 bases at J, with 11 bases between the two ends. There are 16 residues in the CDR3. Here the CDR3 reads CASSFQTGTNTGELFF. The CDR3 region has the DNA TGTGCCAGCAGCTTCCAGACAGGAACGAACACCGGGGAGCTGTTTTTT.

This clone was picked up a small number of times. The chain has TRBV5-6 and TRBJ1-1, with a possible D match to TRBD1 (6 bases). V lost 3 bases, J lost 7 bases, and 28 bases lay in between. This CDR3 is 18 amino acids long. The germline CDR1 and CDR2 sequences are SGHDT and YYEEEE. The CDR3 bases are TGTGCCAGCAGCTCAAAGGGGGGGGGACTTGGCAGCACTGGTGAAGCTTTCTTT. Translated: CASSSKGGGLGSTGEAFF. Full variable domain (missing parts from reference TRBV5-6 and TRBJ1-1): DAGVTQSPTHLIKTRGQQVTLRCSPKSGHDTVSWYQQALGQGPQFIFQYYEEEERQRGNFPDRFSGHQFPNYSSELNVNALLLGDSALYLCASSSKGGGLGSTGEAFFGQGTRLTVV.

The chain links TRBV4-2 to TRBJ1-6, with D possibly being TRBD1 (5 bases). This CDR3 contains 15 residues. The V gene lost 0 bases and the J gene lost 9 bases, with 12 bases spanning the gap. Germline values: CDR1 LGHNA, CDR2 YNFKEQ. The CDR3 loop reads CASSQDVGGSSPLHF. Here the CDR3 DNA reads TGTGCCAGCAGCCAAGACGTGGGGGGTAGTTCACCCCTCCACTTT.

This clone showed up just once. CDR3 in amino acids: CASSSPRRAGGYGYTF. DNA of the CDR3: TGTGCCAGCAGTTCTCCGCGCCGAGCAGGGGGCTATGGCTACACCTTC. This sequence joins TRBV6-5 and TRBJ1-2, with 7 bases fitting TRBD1. J lost 4 bases, V lost 4 bases, and 12 bases had no gene match. Germline V lookup: CDR1 MNHEY, CDR2 SVGAGI. The CDR3 is 16 residues long.

The gene calls are TRBV5-4 and TRBJ2-2; 7 bases match TRBD1. The V gene end was trimmed by 4 bases and the J gene end by 7 bases; junction bases not matched to a gene: 4. The CDR3 is 13 amino acids. Looked up from germline, CDR1 is SGHNT and CDR2 is YYREEE (reference sequence). As DNA, the CDR3 is TGTGCCAGCAGCCGTGGACAGGACGGGGAGCTGTTTTTT. Protein product: CASSRGQDGELFF. Looking up the rest from reference TRBV5-4 and TRBJ2-2 gives the full variable domain: ETGVTQSPTHLIKTRGQQVTLRCSSQSGHNTVSWYQQALGQGPQFIFQYYREEENGRGNFPPRFSGLQFPNYSSELNVNALELDDSALYLCASSRGQDGELFFGEGSRLTVL.

This clone was observed a few times. The gene calls are TRBV19 and TRBJ2-5, with 10 positions matching TRBD2. V shed 4 bases and J 5 bases; nucleotides not matched to a gene: 10. The germline V gene encodes CDR1 LNHDA and CDR2 SQIVND (reference sequence). The length of the CDR3 is 16 residues. This CDR3 reads CASSRPSGGGRETQYF. Written as DNA, the CDR3 is TGTGCCAGTAGTAGACCTAGCGGGGGAGGGAGGGAGACCCAGTACTTC.

As DNA, the CDR3 is TGTGCCAGCAGCAACAGGAACCAGTTTAATTCACCCCTCCACTTT. Protein sequence: CASSNRNQFNSPLHF. The rearrangement joins TRBV6-1 to TRBJ1-6; possible D gene TRBD1, 5 bases. CDR3 length: 15 residues. The ends were cut back, 6 bases at V and 6 bases at J, with 15 bases in the middle. Germline V lookup: CDR1 MNHNS, CDR2 SASEGT.

The V gene is TRBV5-1, the J gene TRBJ2-1; maybe TRBD1 (5 bases). V gave up 4 bases and J gave up 3 bases, with 14 bases separating them. Per germline, CDR1 SGHRS and CDR2 YFSETQ. CDR3 length equals 15 residues. For the CDR3, the DNA is TGCGCCAGCAGCGCCGACAGCAACTTCTACAATGAGCAGTTCTTC. It codes for CASSADSNFYNEQFF.

The chain recombines TRBV4-1 with TRBJ2-7, with 9 nucleotides matching TRBD2. Germline V gives CDR1 MGHRA, CDR2 YSYEKL. The CDR3 spans 15 residues. V trimming: 4 bases; J trimming: 6 bases; junction bases outside the gene matches: 10. CDR3 residues: CASSRYPGLACEQYF. DNA for the CDR3: TGCGCCAGCAGCCGATACCCGGGACTAGCTTGCGAGCAGTACTTC.

The chain has TRBV6-5 and TRBJ2-1; 8 bases line up with TRBD1. The CDR3 runs 16 residues. Germline V gene sequence: CDR1 MNHEY, CDR2 SVGAGI. V lost 4 bases to trimming and J lost 6 bases; unmatched junction nucleotides: 11. The CDR3, as DNA: TGTGCCAGCAGTTTACAGGGCAGGGGGCTCTCCAATGAGCAGTTCTTC. Translating it yields CASSLQGRGLSNEQFF.

The rearrangement uses TRBV7-8 and TRBJ2-7; maybe TRBD2 (6 bases). The length of the CDR3 is 13 residues. V lost 3 bases and J lost 7, with 13 bases in between. Germline CDR1 reads SGHVS; CDR2 reads FQNEAQ. The CDR3 reads CASSLRGTLEQYF. The CDR3 DNA sequence: TGTGCCAGCAGCTTGCGGGGTACTCTTGAGCAGTACTTC.

The rearrangement links TRBV5-4 to TRBJ1-1; 8 nucleotides match TRBD1. The CDR3 covers 15 residues. Germline trimming cut 4 bases from V and 3 bases from J; bases unmatched to any gene: 8. CDR1 and CDR2 (germline): SGHNT, YYREEE (reference sequence). This CDR3 is CASSETGAWDTEAFF. CDR3 sequence (DNA): TGTGCCAGCAGCGAGACAGGGGCTTGGGACACTGAAGCTTTCTTT.

The V gene is TRBV4-2, the J gene TRBJ2-1; 12 bases line up with TRBD2. Trimming cost V 0 bases and J 1 base; bases outside gene matches: 7. The CDR3 contains 19 residues. Germline CDR1 and CDR2: LGHNA and YNFKEQ. Here the CDR3 DNA reads TGTGCCAGCAGCCAAGATCGGCTAGCGGGGGGGCGATCCTACAATGAGCAGTTCTTC. This sequence encodes CASSQDRLAGGRSYNEQFF.

This chain uses TRBV9 with TRBJ2-7, with 8 bases matching TRBD1. The length of the CDR3 is 15 residues. Germline loops: CDR1 SGDLS, CDR2 YYNGEE. The trim removed 4 bases at V and 4 bases at J, leaving 10 bases unmatched. The CDR3 nucleotides are TGTGCCAGCAGCCCGCAGGCAGGGGGCGGTTACGAGCAGTACTTC. Amino acids: CASSPQAGGGYEQYF.

V gene TRBV11-3 combines with J gene TRBJ2-7; 9 bases are shared with TRBD1. The V segment lost 5 bases and the J segment 6 bases; nucleotides outside the gene matches: 8. Germline loops: CDR1 SGHNT, CDR2 YENEEA. This CDR3 has 14 amino acids. Here the CDR3 DNA reads TGTGCCAGCAGCCTGGGACAGGGAACGGGCGAGCAGTACTTC. Protein sequence: CASSLGQGTGEQYF. The full variable domain, with the rest looked up from reference TRBV11-3 and TRBJ2-7, is EAGVVQSPRYKIIEKKQPVAFWCNPISGHNTLYWYLQNLGQGPELLIRYENEEAVDDSQLPKDRFSAERLKGVDSTLKIQPAELGDSAVYLCASSLGQGTGEQYFGPGTRLTVT.

The chain combines TRBV7-9 with TRBJ2-1; 10 nucleotides align to TRBD1. This CDR3 has 17 residues. Trimming at V came to 5 bases and at J to 3 bases, leaving 10 bases not matched to a gene. Germline V gene data show CDR1 as SEHNR and CDR2 as FQNEAQ (reference sequence). The CDR3 loop reads CASSDTRDRGYYNEQFF. The CDR3 nucleotides are TGTGCCAGCAGCGATACCAGGGACAGGGGATACTACAATGAGCAGTTCTTC.

This chain connects TRBV6-6 to TRBJ2-7; 10 positions agree with TRBD2. J gave up 6 bases and V 6 bases, and 5 bases lay outside the gene matches. The CDR3 is made up of 13 amino acids. CDR1 and CDR2 from the germline V gene are MNHNY and SVGAGI (reference sequence). The CDR3 is CASSVLAGVEQYF. In DNA, the CDR3 is TGTGCCAGCAGCGTCCTAGCGGGGGTCGAGCAGTACTTC.

The V and J genes are TRBV10-1 and TRBJ2-5, with TRBD1 matching 8 bases. Germline CDR1 and CDR2: WNHNN and SYGVQD (reference sequence). The CDR3 has 13 amino acids. Germline trimming cut 6 bases from V and 5 bases from J; bases unmatched to any gene: 5. The CDR3 spells CASRTGVRETQYF. For the CDR3, the DNA is TGCGCCAGCAGGACAGGGGTCCGTGAGACCCAGTACTTC.